This T cell receptor beta chain was sequenced in a study of T cell responses to AZD1222 COVID-19 vaccine. About the study: Both about-4-week and about-12-week second-dose recipients were combined. Regarding the study as a whole: AZD1222 recipients seropositive at baseline numbered only five or six. CD4 TCRs associated with vaccination spanned spike, dominating at 160-218 and 743-854. It should be noted that donors were predominantly white British and more often female, and clonal diversity was possibly underestimated.

The CDR3 extends over 17 amino acids. Germline V gene data show CDR1 as SGHDN and CDR2 as FVKESK. Trimming removed 4 bases from V and 7 bases from J, with 25 bases in between. Repertoires were generated with immunoSEQ multiplex PCR, while TCRdb's copy carries only in-frame clones and drops some. Here the sample spans approximately 100,000 clones, around 94% being singletons. A word on this clone: The antigen remains unidentified.

This sequence joins TRBV14 and TRBJ1-2; D uncertain. The material was peripheral blood, obtained on day 0 of AZD1222 vaccination. The TCR originated in an adult in good health. This CDR3 reads CASSRNSRTWMGFGYTF. In DNA, the CDR3 is TGTGCCAGCAGCCGCAACTCTAGGACGTGGATGGGGTTTGGCTACACCTTC.